This TCR beta chain was sequenced in a study of graft-versus-host responses after intestinal transplantation (dated by TCRdb to about 2021). About the study as a whole: Multivisceral, liver-intestinal, or isolated intestinal transplants were received by the recipients. Rather than being sequenced by the commercial service, samples from a few later patients were sequenced in-house on an Illumina MiSeq and processed with MiXCR. Anti-thymocyte globulin induction was given to all recipients, followed by maintenance tacrolimus and steroids for 2 to 3 years. After intestinal transplantation, graft-versus-host and host-versus-graft alloreactive T cell clones in the graft, circulation and bone marrow were tracked using bulk TCR-beta CDR3 sequencing. A peak of at least 4% donor T cells among recipient peripheral blood mononuclear cells was the definition used for donor T cell macrochimerism. Alloreactive clones were identified by sequencing pre-transplant mixed lymphocyte reaction products and comparing these products with unstimulated pre-transplant donor and recipient T cells. The cohort enrolled 20 to 30 intestinal transplant recipients, one of whom was a retransplant, and a few patients without pretransplant specimens were excluded.

The library was generated by the immunoSEQ multiplex PCR assay. In most patients, genomic DNA was isolated using the Qiagen DNeasy Blood and Tissue Kit and sent frozen to Adaptive Biotechnologies for TCR sequencing. For most patients, high-throughput TCR-beta CDR3 sequencing of genomic DNA was performed by Adaptive Biotechnologies. In the paper's pipeline: TCR sequencing data for some 19 patients were retrieved from Adaptive's ImmunoSEQ software; three other patients were processed with MiXCR and VDJtools. CD4 versus CD8 sorting errors were corrected by removing sequences found in both subsets at a frequency ratio below 5:1. CDR3 nucleotide sequences shared between donor and recipient were removed because their origin could not be assigned. Alloreactive clones required at least 2-fold expansion over unstimulated cells and minimum CFSE-low frequency of 0.002% (template counts) or 0.001% (read counts). Mappable clones were those detected in sequenced pre-transplant spleen, lymph node, or MLR CFSE-low populations of the donor or recipient. The cumulative frequency of alloreactive clones was calculated as a percentage of all sequences, weighted by copy number. This immuneACCESS table, as held by TCRdb, lists in-frame sequences with V and J called but not all clones. Of the missing ones, under half trace to an unresolved V gene in checked studies; the others have no known cause. Clone size and the V and J calls come from that table; the DNA yielded D and trimming. Across this sample there are about 8,200 clones, with roughly 29% seen only once. The ten largest make up 4.5% to 6% of the sample.

The label giving this sample's time point can be read as: cells obtained before transplantation from donor or recipient. In the mixed lymphocyte reactions, about 200,000 CFSE-labeled pre-transplant responders were plated with about 200,000 irradiated violet-dye-labeled stimulators and cultured for roughly six days. After the mixed lymphocyte reaction, proliferating CD3+CD4+CFSE-low and CD3+CD8+CFSE-low responder cells were FACS-sorted on a BD Influx sorter. CDR1 and CDR2 are read off the germline V gene as SGDLS and YYNGEE. The V and J ends are trimmed by 0 bases and 7 bases, leaving 11 bases between them. The CDR3 numbers 15 residues from cysteine through phenylalanine. Just CDR3 DNA is preserved here, 45 bases in frame from base 1. What the research found in general, with its limitations: GvH clones turned up in recipient bone marrow, with some appearing earlier in ileal mucosa or blood, a pattern consistent with an intestinal mucosal origin. The conclusions were limited by the relatively low number and heterogeneity of the intestinal transplant patients. High GvH to HvG T cell clonal ratios were observed in the allografts of patients with donor T cell macrochimerism. Early after transplant, peak levels of circulating GvH clones were associated with declines in HvG clones.

Regarding this clone: Base-call qualities are not available, and no considerably larger clone is one nucleotide away.

This material consisted of alloreactive CD4+ T cells from a mixed lymphocyte reaction culture, taken before intestinal transplant. Taken with the paper, the label for cell subset or site translates to: CFSE-low proliferating T cells sorted from approximately six-day pre-transplant mixed lymphocyte reaction (GvH or HvG direction). The clonotype comes from a human patient who received an intestinal transplant. The rearranged chain carries TRBV9 and TRBJ1-6; TRBD1 is perhaps the D gene, given 5 matching bases. The nucleotides are TGTGCCAGCAGCGTAGGGGGCTTGGCAAATTCACCCCTCCACTTT. The translation is CASSVGGLANSPLHF.